The TCR beta chain described here comes from a study of blood T cell repertoires in COVID-19. In germline, CDR1 is SNHLY, CDR2 FYNNEI. Trimming took 6 bases from V and 8 from J, leaving 12 bases between them. This CDR3 contains 12 residues. Profiling relied on immunoSEQ multiplex PCR, and the TCRdb table lists in-frame clones only, not all of them. The sample includes fewer than 30,000 clones, approximately 94% of them seen just once. This receptor was identified in a human donor in a cohort sampled during active COVID-19. The sample comprised peripheral blood. The chain employs TRBV2 and TRBJ2-3, with TRBD2 as a possible D gene (6 bases). CDR3: CASSLEGGTQYF. CDR3 sequence (DNA): TGTGCCAGCAGCCTGGAGGGTGGTACGCAGTATTTT.